These T cell receptor beta chains were read from a single sample in a study of blood T cell repertoires in COVID-19. Assay used: immunoSEQ multiplex PCR; TCRdb lists only in-frame clones, some missing. This table has tens of thousands of clones, 88% appearing once. Sequencing used peripheral blood. The receptor set was obtained from a human donor in a cohort sampled during active COVID-19. The conserved cysteine and the conserved F or W are not part of the CDR3 here.

v_call cdr3_aa
TRBV5-1 ASSQVTSGRYQY
TRBV5-1 ASSLEGGQRPQH
TRBV5-1 ASSDGQVLYGYT
TRBV7-2 ASSTRGQETQY
TRBV18 ASSLQGKGNQPQH
TRBV5-8 ASSASTWRAYEQY
TRBV3-1/TRBV3-2 ASSGSGRTDTQY
TRBV7-2 ASSLSGGDGGYT
TRBV18 ASSPPAGRSYNEQF
TRBV3-1/TRBV3-2 ASSQGRLAGVTDTQY
TRBV7-2 ASSVSGTGGSGNTIY
TRBV27 ASTFLAGGGNTGELF
TRBV27 ASRGLGLAATDTQY
TRBV28 ASSLRNQPQH
TRBV7-2 ASSLGGSGASYEQY
TRBV20-1 SASGLIALQETQY
TRBV30 AWRWDRGTYNYGYT
TRBV5-1 ASSPRTSGTETQY
TRBV6-5 ASVLTENTGELF
TRBV19 ASKDSWQENGYT
TRBV19 ASSTLGGTGGADTQY
TRBV6-5 ASTTELNGYT
TRBV29-1 SVSSGDQETQY
TRBV5-1 ASSLVGGAREVTQY
TRBV15 ATSMDRGLYEQY
TRBV3-1/TRBV3-2 ASRLGLAGGPLDTQY
TRBV29-1 SVEAFETQY
TRBV11-2 ASSLWVATIANEQF
TRBV28 ASSYIQGATEAF
TRBV12-3/TRBV12-4 ASSSMPAGELF
TRBV28 ASSLFRDRDSEAF
TRBV28 ASSGSANGANVLT
TRBV28 ASTSGFPNSPLH
TRBV18 ASSPPTSGRGNTQY
TRBV7-2 ASRSQGTHEQY
TRBV4-2 ASSQGGGVTYEQY
TRBV28 ASRPQMNTEAF
TRBV27 ASHGSSTDTQY
TRBV11-2 ASSQYTSGPDTQY
TRBV7-9 ASIPGLAGQQETQY
TRBV4-3 ASSQSLTGLEY
TRBV18 ASSPPPGRAPYEQY
TRBV7-9 ASSLAGHRGETQY
TRBV7-2 ASSQGTSRPTDTQY